These 20 T cell receptor beta chains originate from one sample sequenced in a study of CD8+ T cells in alopecia areata. Sequencing relied on a cDNA template that was reverse transcribed from extracted RNA. Some clones are missing from TCRdb's copy, which holds only in-frame ones; the method was immunoSEQ multiplex PCR. Among around 140,000 clones listed, around 49% were seen once. Sample: CD8+ T cells sorted from blood, taken at week 0. These receptors all come from a human donor with alopecia areata.

The rearrangement links TRBV30 to TRBJ1-1, with D possibly TRBD1 on 5 matching bases. Trimming shortened V by 2 bases and J by 2 bases, and 12 bases separated the two germline ends. CDR1 and CDR2 from the germline V gene are GTSNPN and SVGIG (reference sequence). The CDR3 consists of 14 residues. DNA of the CDR3: TGTGCCTGGAGTCAATGGGGGGGAAACACTGAAGCTTTCTTT. It translates to CAWSQWGGNTEAFF.

This clone has a handful of counts. The chain recombines TRBV30 with TRBJ1-5, with D hard to call. In germline, CDR1 is GTSNPN, CDR2 SVGIG (reference sequence). This CDR3 contains 19 residues. The V end was cut by 2 bases, the J end by 0 bases, with 23 bases between. DNA of the CDR3: TGTGCCTGGAGTTCTACGGGGTTGAGAGCGGGATATAGCAATCAGCCCCAGCATTTT. It codes for CAWSSTGLRAGYSNQPQHF.

V and J are TRBV6-5 and TRBJ2-1; D perhaps matches TRBD2 (7 bases). Trimming left V 7 bases short and J 5 bases short, with 15 bases between. From germline, CDR1 is MNHEY and CDR2 SVGAGI. This CDR3 is 14 amino acids long. The DNA of the CDR3 is TGTGCCAGCACGTTTGCGGGGGCCCACAATGAGCAGTTCTTC. Translated, it gives CASTFAGAHNEQFF.

The chain links TRBV29-1 to TRBJ2-7; tentatively, D is TRBD1 (5 bases). The CDR3 covers 13 residues. Germline assignment: CDR1 SQVTM and CDR2 ANQGSEA. V was cut by 7 bases and J by 3 bases, with 16 bases left in between. The CDR3 spells CSATADIRYEQYF. In DNA, the CDR3 is TGCAGCGCCACTGCGGACATACGCTACGAGCAGTACTTC.

CDR3 nucleotides: TGCGCCAGCAGCCTGCACACGACGAACACCGGGGAGCTGTTTTTT. Translated: CASSLHTTNTGELFF. This chain links TRBV4-1 with TRBJ2-2, with D uncertain. Germline-derived CDR1 and CDR2 are MGHRA and YSYEKL. This CDR3 has 15 amino acids. With 4 bases removed from V and 0 bases from J, the gap between germline ends came to 9 bases.

This clone was counted only a few times. The chain carries TRBV5-6 and TRBJ2-1, with D perhaps matching TRBD1 or TRBD2 (6 bases each). Germline CDR1 and CDR2: SGHDT and YYEEEE. The ends were cut back, 5 bases at V and 4 bases at J, with 19 bases in the middle. This CDR3 spans 16 amino acids. The CDR3 DNA is TGTGCCAGCAGATCGCCGGCGGGGACACTTTACAATGAGCAGTTCTTC. As protein: CASRSPAGTLYNEQFF.

The chain employs TRBV19 and TRBJ2-1; maybe TRBD2 (6 bases). Germline-derived CDR1 and CDR2 are LNHDA and SQIVND (reference sequence). The CDR3 covers 14 residues. The V end was cut by 5 bases, the J end by 2 bases, with 10 bases between. CDR3 nucleotides: TGTGCCAGTAGTCCCAGGGAGGCCTACAATGAGCAGTTCTTC. This sequence encodes CASSPREAYNEQFF.

J is TRBJ2-7 and V is TRBV12-5; a weak D match, TRBD2 (5 bases). CDR1 and CDR2 from the germline V gene are LGHNT and FRNRAP. The V end lost 7 bases, the J end lost 2 bases, and 12 bases lay between the germline ends. CDR3 length: 13 amino acids. CDR3 sequence (DNA): TGTGCTAGTGAAGCGGACGTCACCTACGAGCAGTACTTC. Protein: CASEADVTYEQYF.

This clone was counted between two and nine times. This chain uses TRBV4-2 with TRBJ1-5, with 9 nucleotides matching TRBD1. This CDR3 region has 14 residues. V shed 3 bases and J 6 bases; nucleotides not matched to a gene: 3. CDR1 LGHNA and CDR2 YNFKEQ come from the germline V gene. The CDR3 is CASSHGTGTQPQHF. The CDR3 DNA reads TGTGCCAGCAGCCACGGGACAGGGACTCAGCCCCAGCATTTT.

V is TRBV27 and J is TRBJ2-3; D is tentatively TRBD1 or TRBD2 (5 bases each). The CDR3 loop spans 15 amino acids. The ends were cut back, 5 bases at V and 0 bases at J, with 12 bases in the middle. Germline V gene data show CDR1 as MNHEY and CDR2 as SMNVEV (reference sequence). CDR3 region: CASSPRDGSTDTQYF. The DNA for the CDR3 is TGTGCCAGCAGTCCCCGGGACGGTAGCACAGATACGCAGTATTTT.

V gene TRBV5-1 combines with J gene TRBJ2-2, with TRBD1 matching over 11 bases. Unmatched junction bases numbered 4, after V lost 0 bases and J lost 6 bases. This CDR3 has 16 amino acids. From germline, CDR1 is SGHRS and CDR2 YFSETQ. The CDR3 reads CASSLARDRGSGELFF. The CDR3 nucleotides read TGCGCCAGCAGCTTGGCCCGGGACAGGGGGTCCGGGGAGCTGTTTTTT.

V is TRBV5-6 and J is TRBJ1-6; maybe TRBD1 (6 bases). Germline lookup yields CDR1 SGHDT and CDR2 YYEEEE. This CDR3 is 16 amino acids long. V lost 1 base and J 7 bases, leaving 15 bases between the germline ends. CDR3 DNA: TGTGCCAGCAGCTTGTCAGACACCGGACAGAATTCACCCCTCCACTTT. Translating it yields CASSLSDTGQNSPLHF.

J is TRBJ2-3 and V is TRBV10-3; the match to TRBD2 covers 9 bases. Germline V lookup: CDR1 ENHRY, CDR2 SYGVKD. With 1 base clipped from V and 0 bases from J, the junction kept 8 bases outside the gene matches. This CDR3 comprises 18 residues. The chain's CDR3 is CAISEWASGDSSTDTQYF. DNA for the CDR3: TGTGCCATCAGTGAGTGGGCTAGCGGGGACTCTAGCACAGATACGCAGTATTTT.

This clone was observed a few times. The genes are TRBV30 and TRBJ2-7; no clear D gene. V was trimmed by 5 bases and J by 2 bases, leaving 13 bases between them. This CDR3 has 13 residues. Looked up from germline, CDR1 is GTSNPN and CDR2 is SVGIG (reference sequence). The CDR3 nucleotides read TGTGCCTGGTCTCCAGGTTACCCCTACGAGCAGTACTTC. Translating gives CAWSPGYPYEQYF.

This clone showed up just a few times. V usage is TRBV27 and J usage is TRBJ1-3; D unresolved. Trimming shortened V by 6 bases and J by 0 bases, and 12 bases separated the two germline ends. From germline, CDR1 is MNHEY and CDR2 SMNVEV (reference sequence). The CDR3 sequence is 15 residues long. CDR3 loop: CASRREWSSGNTIYF. The CDR3 region has the DNA TGTGCCAGCAGACGAGAATGGAGCTCTGGAAACACCATATATTTT.

J is TRBJ2-7 and V is TRBV29-1; D is unclear. This CDR3 is 13 amino acids long. The germline CDR1 and CDR2 sequences are SQVTM and ANQGSEA. The V and J ends lost 1 base and 1 base respectively, with 8 bases between them. CDR3 nucleotide sequence: TGCAGCGTTGAAGCGAGTGATTCCTACGAGCAGTACTTC. It translates to CSVEASDSYEQYF.

This clone was counted many times. This chain uses TRBV7-3 with TRBJ2-1; possibly TRBD2 for D (6 bases). There are 13 residues in the CDR3. Germline-derived CDR1 and CDR2 are SGHTA and FQGTGA. V was clipped by 5 bases and J by 8 bases, with 13 bases between them. CDR3: CASSRVGGYEQFF. In DNA form, the CDR3 reads TGTGCCAGCAGCAGAGTGGGGGGATATGAGCAGTTCTTC.

The rearrangement uses TRBV11-2 and TRBJ2-1; TRBD2 agrees at 12 bases. Germline trimming cut 4 bases from V and 8 bases from J; bases unmatched to any gene: 9. The CDR3 spans 16 residues. CDR1 is SGHAT, CDR2 FQNNGV, per germline. CDR3 region: CASSSLAGGRFYEQFF. CDR3 coding DNA: TGTGCCAGCAGCTCCCTAGCGGGGGGGCGTTTCTATGAGCAGTTCTTC.

This clone was seen more than once but under ten times. In DNA form, the CDR3 reads TGTGCCAGCAGCATCGCGGATGACCCCTATGGCTACACCTTC. Translating gives CASSIADDPYGYTF. The chain is built from TRBV5-4 and TRBJ1-2, with D hard to call. Deletions cut 4 bases from V and 4 bases from J, with 14 bases between. Looked up from germline, CDR1 is SGHNT and CDR2 is YYREEE (reference sequence). The CDR3 contains 14 residues.

Only a few counts were recorded for this clone. V is TRBV27 and J is TRBJ2-1; weak D call: TRBD2 (7 bases). Germline loops: CDR1 MNHEY, CDR2 SMNVEV (reference sequence). The CDR3 loop spans 15 amino acids. V was trimmed by 6 bases and J by 4 bases, leaving 16 bases between them. CDR3 in amino acids: CASRERGALYNEQFF. CDR3 in DNA: TGTGCCAGCAGGGAACGGGGGGCTTTATACAATGAGCAGTTCTTC.